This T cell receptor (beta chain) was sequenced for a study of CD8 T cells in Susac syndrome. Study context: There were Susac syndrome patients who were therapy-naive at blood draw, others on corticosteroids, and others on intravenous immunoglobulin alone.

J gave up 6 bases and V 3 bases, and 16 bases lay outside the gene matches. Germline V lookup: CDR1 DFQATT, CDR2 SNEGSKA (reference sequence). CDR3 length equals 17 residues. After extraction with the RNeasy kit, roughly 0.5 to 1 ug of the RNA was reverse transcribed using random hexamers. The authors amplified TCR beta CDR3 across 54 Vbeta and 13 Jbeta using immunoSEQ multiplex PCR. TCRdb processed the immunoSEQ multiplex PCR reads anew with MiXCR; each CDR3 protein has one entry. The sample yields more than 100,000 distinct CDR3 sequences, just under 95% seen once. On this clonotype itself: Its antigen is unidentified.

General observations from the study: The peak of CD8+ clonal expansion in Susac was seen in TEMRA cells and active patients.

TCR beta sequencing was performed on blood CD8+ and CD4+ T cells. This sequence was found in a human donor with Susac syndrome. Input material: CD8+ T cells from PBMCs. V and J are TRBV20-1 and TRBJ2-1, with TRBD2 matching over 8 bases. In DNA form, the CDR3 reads TGCAGTGCTAGGTGGGCCACTAACCCGGCGGGGGGCAATGAGCAGTTCTTC. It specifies CSARWATNPAGGNEQFF.